Listed below are T cell receptor beta chains from one sample, sequenced in a study of cytomegalovirus exposure and HLA in healthy donors. Clones were read by immunoSEQ multiplex PCR, and TCRdb kept only the in-frame ones, dropping some. The table includes about 120,000 clones, around 80% detected once. Sequencing input: PBMCs. Every receptor here comes from a man aged 25-45 years in good health and CMV-seronegative. Both conserved end residues are part of each CDR3. D genes are given only for firm matches. Size values are once, few and many counts, or a class for expanded clones, and some rows have none.

clone_size | j_call | d_call | v_call | cdr3_nt | cdr3_aa
. | TRBJ1-1 | TRBD1 | TRBV5-6 | TGTGCCAGCAGCGAATCGACAGGGTTGACTGAAGCTTTCTTT | CASSESTGLTEAFF
. | TRBJ2-3 | . | TRBV6-1 | TGTGCCAGCAGTCCAACTATTGTTTCCACAGATACGCAGTATTTT | CASSPTIVSTDTQYF
. | TRBJ2-3 | . | TRBV15 | TGTGCCACCAGGCAGGGGCGATTCACAGATACGCAGTATTTT | CATRQGRFTDTQYF
. | TRBJ2-3 | TRBD2 | TRBV13 | TGTGCCAGCAGCAACGCGGGACTAGCAAGCTATTTT | CASSNAGLASYF
once | TRBJ2-2 | . | TRBV5-1 | TGCGCCAGCTCAAGGGGATTCGCCGGGGAGCTGTTTTTT | CASSRGFAGELFF
. | TRBJ2-3 | . | TRBV4-2 | TGTGCCAGCAGCGGGGGGGCGGGCACAGATACGCAGTATTTT | CASSGGAGTDTQYF
. | TRBJ1-6 | TRBD1 | TRBV6-5 | TGTGCCAGCAGTGACAGGACAGGGTTGACCCTCCACTTT | CASSDRTGLTLHF
. | TRBJ2-1 | TRBD1 | TRBV5-1 | TGCGCCAGCAGCTTGGAGGGGACAGGTTACAATGAGCAGTTCTTC | CASSLEGTGYNEQFF
. | TRBJ2-7 | . | TRBV7-8 | TGTGCCAGCAGCCCCTATCCCCCTTACGAGCAGTACTTC | CASSPYPPYEQYF
. | TRBJ2-2 | TRBD1 | TRBV7-7 | TGTGCCAGCTCCCAGGGGGCCGGGGAGCTGTTTTTT | CASSQGAGELFF
. | TRBJ2-2 | TRBD1 | TRBV6-6 | TGTGCCAGCAGTACCGGGACAGGGTATAACGGGGAGCTGTTTTTT | CASSTGTGYNGELFF
. | TRBJ2-2 | . | TRBV6-1 | TGTGCCAGCAGGAAAATAGAGAACACCGGGGAGCTGTTTTTT | CASRKIENTGELFF
. | TRBJ2-1 | . | TRBV6-1 | TGTGCCAGCAGTGACGGTCAGGGGGGTCTTTCCTACAATGAGCAGTTCTTC | CASSDGQGGLSYNEQFF
. | TRBJ1-1 | TRBD1 | TRBV5-4 | TGTGCCAGCAGCTTCGGACAGGGCCCACCGAACACTGAAGCTTTCTTT | CASSFGQGPPNTEAFF
. | TRBJ1-1 | . | TRBV2 | TGTGCCAGCAGCCTGACACTTGAAGCTTTCTTT | CASSLTLEAFF
. | TRBJ1-2 | TRBD1 | TRBV6-5 | TGTGCCAGCAGTTACGGGACAGCCAACTATGGCTACACCTTC | CASSYGTANYGYTF
. | TRBJ2-7 | . | TRBV10-3 | TGTGCCATCCGGGGGACGACCTACGAGCAGTACTTC | CAIRGTTYEQYF
. | TRBJ1-2 | . | TRBV28 | TGTGCCAGCAGTTCGGCGGGACCCTATGGCTACACCTTC | CASSSAGPYGYTF
once | TRBJ1-2 | TRBD1 | TRBV19 | TGTGCCAGTAGCCTGGACAGGGGCTATGGCTACACCTTC | CASSLDRGYGYTF
. | TRBJ1-1 | TRBD1 | TRBV7-2 | TGTGCCAGCAGCCCAGGAACAGGGGGGCCCACTGAAGCTTTCTTT | CASSPGTGGPTEAFF
. | TRBJ2-3 | . | TRBV7-6 | TGTGCCAGCAGCCCGGGCCGGCTCCGGGGGCAGTATTTT | CASSPGRLRGQYF
. | TRBJ2-2 | . | TRBV6-1 | TGTGCCAGCAGTGAAGCGACTAGTCCCGGGGAGCTGTTTTTT | CASSEATSPGELFF
. | TRBJ2-5 | TRBD1 | TRBV27 | TGTGCCAGCAGTCTTAACAGGGGGAGAAGAGAGACCCAGTACTTC | CASSLNRGRRETQYF
. | TRBJ2-5 | TRBD2 | TRBV9 | TGTGCCAGCAGCGTAGACCCAGCGGGGGGGCTGGTTGAGACCCAGTACTTC | CASSVDPAGGLVETQYF
. | TRBJ2-7 | . | TRBV12-2 | TGTGCAAGTCGCTTAGTAGCCGGAAACTTC | CASRLVAGNF
. | TRBJ2-5 | . | TRBV6-1 | TGTGCCAGCAGGGAGGGTAGTTGGGAGACCCAGTACTTC | CASREGSWETQYF
. | TRBJ2-1 | . | TRBV7-6 | TGTGCCAGCAGCTTAGGGAGGAATGAGCAGTTCTTC | CASSLGRNEQFF
. | TRBJ1-5 | . | TRBV30 | TGTGCCTGGAGTGGCGGGGGGAGACAGCCCCAGCATTTT | CAWSGGGRQPQHF
few | TRBJ2-7 | . | TRBV6-6 | TGTGCCAGCAGTTACTCGGGGGGGCGTTACTCCTACGAGCAGTACTTC | CASSYSGGRYSYEQYF
. | TRBJ2-7 | . | TRBV15 | TGTGCCACCAGCAGAGCTCAGCCGGGATCCTACGAGCAGTACTTC | CATSRAQPGSYEQYF
. | TRBJ2-3 | . | TRBV1 | TGCACCAGCAGCCCCCCCAGGGCGGAGGATACGCAGTATTTT | CTSSPPRAEDTQYF
. | TRBJ2-1 | . | TRBV12-5 | TGTGCTAGTGGTTTGGGGATATTGCAGGGAAGGGTCAATGAGCAGTTCTTC | CASGLGILQGRVNEQFF
. | TRBJ2-3 | . | TRBV5-4 | TGTGCCAGCTCCTCTATGAGGGGGGGGAGCACAGATACGCAGTATTTT | CASSSMRGGSTDTQYF
. | TRBJ1-2 | . | TRBV2 | TGTGCCAGCAGTGAGTTGGCAGATAACTATGGCTACACCTTC | CASSELADNYGYTF
. | TRBJ1-2 | . | TRBV19 | TGTGCCAGTAATAGTCGCCTCTATGGCTACACCTTC | CASNSRLYGYTF
. | TRBJ1-4 | . | TRBV11-2 | TGTGCCAGCAGCTTAGATTGGGCGTCTGCAACTAATGAAAAACTGTTTTTT | CASSLDWASATNEKLFF
once | TRBJ2-7 | . | TRBV7-2 | TGTGCCAGCAGCTTGAGGACAGCAACCTACGAGCAGTACTTC | CASSLRTATYEQYF
. | TRBJ2-2 | TRBD2 | TRBV11-2 | TGTGCCAGCAGCTCAACCCAACTAGCGGGGTTTGCCGGGGAGCTGTTTTTT | CASSSTQLAGFAGELFF
few | TRBJ1-4 | . | TRBV19 | TGTGCCAGTAGGGGCTTGGGCACTAATGAAAAACTGTTTTTT | CASRGLGTNEKLFF
. | TRBJ2-7 | . | TRBV30 | TGTGCCTGGAGTAGAGGCAGGGGTTACGAGCAGTACTTC | CAWSRGRGYEQYF
. | TRBJ2-3 | TRBD1 | TRBV10-3 | TGTGCCATCAGTGGGCTCGGGACAGCAGATACGCAGTATTTT | CAISGLGTADTQYF
. | TRBJ2-7 | TRBD1 | TRBV27 | TGTGCCAGCAGTCGTTTCCTGGACAGGGTCTCCTACGAGCAGTACTTC | CASSRFLDRVSYEQYF
few | TRBJ1-1 | . | TRBV4-3 | TGCGCCAGCAGCCAAGGTGGACAGTTGAACACTGAAGCTTTCTTT | CASSQGGQLNTEAFF
. | TRBJ2-7 | . | TRBV30 | TGTGCCTGGAGTCCCGGGTCCCCAATTGGCGAGCAGTACTTC | CAWSPGSPIGEQYF
once | TRBJ1-6 | TRBD1 | TRBV5-1 | TGCGCCAGCAGCTTGGATACAGGGGGAATTTATTCACCCCTCCACTTT | CASSLDTGGIYSPLHF
. | TRBJ2-5 | TRBD1 | TRBV5-5 | TGTGCCAGCAGCTTGGGGACAGGGGGGAGGGAGCAGTACTTC | CASSLGTGGREQYF
. | TRBJ2-3 | TRBD1 | TRBV29-1 | TGCAGCGTTGCACAGGGGTCAGATACGCAGTATTTT | CSVAQGSDTQYF
. | TRBJ1-2 | TRBD1 | TRBV6-1 | TGTGCCAGCAGTGAAGGCGGACAGGAGCTGGGCTACACCTTC | CASSEGGQELGYTF
. | TRBJ2-3 | . | TRBV5-4 | TGTGCCAGCAGCTTTCCTGGGGGGGGGCCCGGCACAGATACGCAGTATTTT | CASSFPGGGPGTDTQYF
. | TRBJ2-4 | . | TRBV5-6 | TGTGCCAGCAGCGGTACGCCCTCCGGCATTCAGTACTTC | CASSGTPSGIQYF
. | TRBJ2-7 | . | TRBV28 | TGTGCCAGCAGATCCAACAGGCCGAGCTCCTACGAGCAGTACTTC | CASRSNRPSSYEQYF
. | TRBJ2-1 | TRBD2 | TRBV2 | TGTGCCAGCAGTGCCGGGACTAGCGGTTACAATGAGCAGTTCTTC | CASSAGTSGYNEQFF
few | TRBJ1-1 | . | TRBV7-9 | TGTGCCAGCAGCTTAGGGGGGGGCCGAGCCGCGAACACTGAAGCTTTCTTT | CASSLGGGRAANTEAFF